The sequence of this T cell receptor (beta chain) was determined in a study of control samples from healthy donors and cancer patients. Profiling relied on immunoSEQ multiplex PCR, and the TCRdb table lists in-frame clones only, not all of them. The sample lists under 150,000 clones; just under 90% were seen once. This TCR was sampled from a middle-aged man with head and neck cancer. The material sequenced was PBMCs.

Here the CDR3 reads CASTMGGSSYNEQFF. DNA of the CDR3: TGTGCCAGTACCATGGGGGGTAGCTCCTACAATGAGCAGTTCTTC. This rearrangement joins TRBV19 to TRBJ2-1, with D tentatively TRBD2 (6 bases). The length of the CDR3 is 15 residues. In germline, CDR1 is LNHDA, CDR2 SQIVND (reference sequence). The V end lost 7 bases, the J end lost 0 bases, and 13 bases lay between the germline ends.